This is a list of T cell receptor beta chains from one sample in a study of T cells in Graves' hyperthyroidism and ophthalmopathy. TCRdb ran MiXCR on the multiplex PCR reads and lists one entry per CDR3 protein. Altogether about 350,000 distinct CDR3 sequences are present, 15% to 20% being singletons, with the ten largest covering less than 20%. Input material: blood. These receptors were collected from a woman in her 40s with Graves' ophthalmopathy. Both conserved end residues are part of each CDR3. A D gene is named only where the DNA matches it firmly. Expanded clones get a size class; other rows say once, few or many, or leave the size out.

v_call: TRBV12-3/TRBV12-4; clone_size: NA; j_call: TRBJ2-5; d_call: NA; cdr3_nt: TGTGCCAGCAGTTTAATGAGGGGCGTAGAGACCCAGTACTTC; cdr3_aa: CASSLMRGVETQYF
v_call: TRBV12-3/TRBV12-4; clone_size: many; j_call: TRBJ2-2; d_call: NA; cdr3_nt: TGTGCCAGCAGTCCCAGATTTACCAAACGAACCGGGGAGCTGTTTTTT; cdr3_aa: CASSPRFTKRTGELFF
v_call: TRBV6-5; clone_size: NA; j_call: TRBJ1-1; d_call: NA; cdr3_nt: TGTGCCAGCAGTTATTCAGGGTTAGCGCAGATGAACACTGAAGCTTTCTTT; cdr3_aa: CASSYSGLAQMNTEAFF
v_call: TRBV6-1; clone_size: many; j_call: TRBJ1-5; d_call: NA; cdr3_nt: TGTGCCAGCAGTCCTAGACCTGCTAGCAATCAGCCCCAGCATTTT; cdr3_aa: CASSPRPASNQPQHF
v_call: TRBV4-1; clone_size: NA; j_call: TRBJ2-7; d_call: NA; cdr3_nt: TGCGCCAGCAGCCAAGGTAAACAGGGAGGCGGACGATACGAGCAGTACTTC; cdr3_aa: CASSQGKQGGGRYEQYF
v_call: TRBV12-3/TRBV12-4; clone_size: many; j_call: TRBJ1-1; d_call: NA; cdr3_nt: TGTGCCAGCAGCTTAATATCTGACAGGTCTGAAGCTTTCTTT; cdr3_aa: CASSLISDRSEAFF
v_call: TRBV6-1; clone_size: many; j_call: TRBJ2-3; d_call: NA; cdr3_nt: TGTGCCAGCAGTGAACTGGGGATCACAGATACGCAGTATTTT; cdr3_aa: CASSELGITDTQYF
v_call: TRBV7-2; clone_size: NA; j_call: TRBJ1-1; d_call: NA; cdr3_nt: TGTGCCAGCAGCCCCCTGCTCGGGGGCGGGACTGAAGCTTTCTTT; cdr3_aa: CASSPLLGGGTEAFF
v_call: TRBV6-5; clone_size: once; j_call: TRBJ1-1; d_call: NA; cdr3_nt: TGTGCCAGCAGTTACGCCCAGACGGGGAACACTGAAGCTTTCTTT; cdr3_aa: CASSYAQTGNTEAFF
v_call: TRBV4-1; clone_size: few; j_call: TRBJ2-2; d_call: TRBD2; cdr3_nt: TGCGCCAGCACCCTACCGGGTGGGCTAGCGGAGAACACCGGGGAGCTGTTTTTT; cdr3_aa: CASTLPGGLAENTGELFF
v_call: TRBV20-1; clone_size: many; j_call: TRBJ2-7; d_call: NA; cdr3_nt: TGCAGTGCTAGCTACGACTCGGGAGAGCAGTACTTC; cdr3_aa: CSASYDSGEQYF
v_call: TRBV19; clone_size: many; j_call: TRBJ2-7; d_call: NA; cdr3_nt: TGTGCCAGTAGTATTAAGTCCGACGCTCACGAGCAGTACTTC; cdr3_aa: CASSIKSDAHEQYF
v_call: TRBV7-8; clone_size: many; j_call: TRBJ2-7; d_call: NA; cdr3_nt: TGTGCCAGCAGCTCGACAGAAGGAAAGACCTACGAGCAGTACTTC; cdr3_aa: CASSSTEGKTYEQYF
v_call: TRBV5-6; clone_size: many; j_call: TRBJ2-5; d_call: TRBD2; cdr3_nt: TGTGCCAGCAGCACTAGCGGGAGGGCCGGTGAGACCCAGTACTTC; cdr3_aa: CASSTSGRAGETQYF
v_call: TRBV20-1; clone_size: many; j_call: TRBJ2-7; d_call: TRBD1; cdr3_nt: TGCAGTGCTAGACACCCGGACAGGGGGTACGAGCAGTACTTC; cdr3_aa: CSARHPDRGYEQYF
v_call: TRBV2; clone_size: many; j_call: TRBJ2-7; d_call: TRBD2; cdr3_nt: TGTGCCAGCAAAGAGCGGGAGGCGCTCGGCGAGCAGTACTTC; cdr3_aa: CASKEREALGEQYF
v_call: TRBV28; clone_size: many; j_call: TRBJ1-2; d_call: NA; cdr3_nt: TGTGCCAGCAGTTTTCCCACAGTAAACTATGGCTACACCTTC; cdr3_aa: CASSFPTVNYGYTF
v_call: TRBV20-1; clone_size: many; j_call: TRBJ1-5; d_call: NA; cdr3_nt: TGCAGTGCGTCCAAGGGGGGCAATCAGCCCCAGCATTTT; cdr3_aa: CSASKGGNQPQHF
v_call: TRBV20-1; clone_size: NA; j_call: TRBJ1-1; d_call: NA; cdr3_nt: TGCAGTGCTTATCAGGAGGGGACTGAAGCTTTCTTT; cdr3_aa: CSAYQEGTEAFF
v_call: TRBV15; clone_size: many; j_call: TRBJ1-3; d_call: NA; cdr3_nt: TGTGCCACCAGCAGAGATGGGCAGGGCTCTGGAAACACCATATATTTT; cdr3_aa: CATSRDGQGSGNTIYF
v_call: TRBV4-3; clone_size: many; j_call: TRBJ1-5; d_call: TRBD1; cdr3_nt: TGCGCCAGCAGCCAAGACAGGGGGAAAAATCAGCCCCAGCATTTT; cdr3_aa: CASSQDRGKNQPQHF
v_call: TRBV11-2; clone_size: many; j_call: TRBJ1-2; d_call: TRBD1; cdr3_nt: TGTGCCAGCAGCCCTTTCGGACAGGGGGCGCGGGGCTACACCTTC; cdr3_aa: CASSPFGQGARGYTF
v_call: TRBV6-1; clone_size: many; j_call: TRBJ1-1; d_call: NA; cdr3_nt: TGTGCCAGCACCTCCTCCGGAGGGAAGAAAGCTTTCTTT; cdr3_aa: CASTSSGGKKAFF
v_call: TRBV25-1; clone_size: few; j_call: TRBJ2-7; d_call: TRBD2; cdr3_nt: TGTGCCAGCAGTGAATCGGGGGGGGTGGGCGAGCAGTACTTC; cdr3_aa: CASSESGGVGEQYF
v_call: TRBV6-5; clone_size: NA; j_call: TRBJ2-5; d_call: TRBD2; cdr3_nt: TGTGCCAGCAGTTCTCTAGCGGGCCACCTAGTTCAAGAGACCCAGTACTTC; cdr3_aa: CASSSLAGHLVQETQYF
v_call: TRBV7-3; clone_size: many; j_call: TRBJ2-3; d_call: NA; cdr3_nt: TGTGCCAGCAGCCCTCAGGGGGGAGATACGCAGTATTTT; cdr3_aa: CASSPQGGDTQYF
v_call: TRBV2; clone_size: NA; j_call: TRBJ2-7; d_call: TRBD2; cdr3_nt: TGTGCCAGCAGTTACTCGGGACTAGTAAACGAGCAGTACTTC; cdr3_aa: CASSYSGLVNEQYF
v_call: TRBV28; clone_size: many; j_call: TRBJ1-2; d_call: NA; cdr3_nt: TGTGCCAGCAGTTTGGTCAGGGGTGGCTACACCTTC; cdr3_aa: CASSLVRGGYTF
v_call: TRBV11-2; clone_size: many; j_call: TRBJ2-4; d_call: TRBD2; cdr3_nt: TGTGCCAGCAGCCCCAGCGGGGTAGGCATTCAGTACTTC; cdr3_aa: CASSPSGVGIQYF
v_call: TRBV28; clone_size: many; j_call: TRBJ1-5; d_call: NA; cdr3_nt: TGTGCCAGCAGCAGAGTCTATAGCAATCAGCCCCAGCATTTT; cdr3_aa: CASSRVYSNQPQHF
v_call: TRBV7-3; clone_size: many; j_call: TRBJ2-5; d_call: TRBD2; cdr3_nt: TGTGCCAGCAGCTCCGGTCTAGCGGGGCAACAAGAGACCCAGTACTTC; cdr3_aa: CASSSGLAGQQETQYF
v_call: TRBV30; clone_size: many; j_call: TRBJ2-7; d_call: NA; cdr3_nt: TGTGCCTGGAGTGGGTTGGATGGTCGCGAGCAGTACTTC; cdr3_aa: CAWSGLDGREQYF
v_call: TRBV12-3/TRBV12-4; clone_size: many; j_call: TRBJ1-2; d_call: TRBD1; cdr3_nt: TGTGCCAGCAGCACGACAGGGAATGGCTACACCTTC; cdr3_aa: CASSTTGNGYTF
v_call: TRBV11-2; clone_size: many; j_call: TRBJ2-2; d_call: TRBD2; cdr3_nt: TGTGCCAGCAGCTTGCTGAGCGGGAGAAGGCCCGGGGAGCTGTTTTTT; cdr3_aa: CASSLLSGRRPGELFF
v_call: TRBV29-1; clone_size: many; j_call: TRBJ2-7; d_call: NA; cdr3_nt: TGCAGCGTTGCTAGAAGGGGGGACAGCCTATCCTACGAGCAGTACTTC; cdr3_aa: CSVARRGDSLSYEQYF
v_call: TRBV12-3/TRBV12-4; clone_size: few; j_call: TRBJ2-7; d_call: TRBD1; cdr3_nt: TGTGCCAGCAGCTTCGACAGGGCCTCCTACGAGCAGTACTTC; cdr3_aa: CASSFDRASYEQYF
v_call: TRBV6-1; clone_size: NA; j_call: TRBJ1-2; d_call: TRBD1; cdr3_nt: TGTGCCAGCAGTGAAATGAGGATAACAGGGGGCTATGGCTACACCTTC; cdr3_aa: CASSEMRITGGYGYTF
v_call: TRBV28; clone_size: medium-sized; j_call: TRBJ2-7; d_call: NA; cdr3_nt: TGTGCCAGCAGTTCCCCTAGTCGTTATGGATACGAGCAGTACTTC; cdr3_aa: CASSSPSRYGYEQYF
v_call: TRBV27; clone_size: many; j_call: TRBJ2-5; d_call: TRBD1; cdr3_nt: TGTGCCAGCAGTTTATCCCGCGGACAGGGCCGGGAGACCCAGTACTTC; cdr3_aa: CASSLSRGQGRETQYF
v_call: TRBV6-2/TRBV6-3; clone_size: many; j_call: TRBJ2-5; d_call: TRBD2; cdr3_nt: TGTGCCAGCAGTTACACCCGAAGAAGCGGGAGGGCCTTGGAGACCCAGTACTTC; cdr3_aa: CASSYTRRSGRALETQYF
v_call: TRBV7-9; clone_size: many; j_call: TRBJ2-5; d_call: NA; cdr3_nt: TGTGCCAGCAGCAAAAATGGTTTCGAGACCCAGTACTTC; cdr3_aa: CASSKNGFETQYF
v_call: TRBV6-1; clone_size: many; j_call: TRBJ1-2; d_call: NA; cdr3_nt: TGTGCCAGCAGTGCCTGGGGTTATGGCTACACCTTC; cdr3_aa: CASSAWGYGYTF